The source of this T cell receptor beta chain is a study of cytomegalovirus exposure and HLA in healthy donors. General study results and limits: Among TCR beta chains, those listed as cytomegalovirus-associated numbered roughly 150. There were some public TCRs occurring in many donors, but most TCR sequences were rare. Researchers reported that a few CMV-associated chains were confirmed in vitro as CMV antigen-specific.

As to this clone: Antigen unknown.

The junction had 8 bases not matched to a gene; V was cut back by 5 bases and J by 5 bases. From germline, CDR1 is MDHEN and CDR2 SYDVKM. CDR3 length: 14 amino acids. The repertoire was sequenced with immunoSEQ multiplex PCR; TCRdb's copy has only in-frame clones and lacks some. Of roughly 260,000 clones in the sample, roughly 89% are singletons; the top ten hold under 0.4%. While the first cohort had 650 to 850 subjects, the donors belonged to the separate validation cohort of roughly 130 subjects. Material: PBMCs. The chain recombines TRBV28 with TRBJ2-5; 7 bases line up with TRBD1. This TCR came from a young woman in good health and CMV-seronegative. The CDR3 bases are TGTGCCAGCAGTCCAGAGGGGGCTGGGGAGACCCAGTACTTC. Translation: CASSPEGAGETQYF.